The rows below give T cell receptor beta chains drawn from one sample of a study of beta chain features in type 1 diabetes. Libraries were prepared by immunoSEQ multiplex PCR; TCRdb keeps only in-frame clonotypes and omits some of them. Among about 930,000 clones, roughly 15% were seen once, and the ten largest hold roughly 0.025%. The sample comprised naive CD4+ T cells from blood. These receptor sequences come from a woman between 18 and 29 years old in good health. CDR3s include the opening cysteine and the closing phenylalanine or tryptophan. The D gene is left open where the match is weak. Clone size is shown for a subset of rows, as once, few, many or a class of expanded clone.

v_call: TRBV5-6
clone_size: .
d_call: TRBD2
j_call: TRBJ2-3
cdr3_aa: CASSFSGIGTDTQYF
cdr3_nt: TGTGCCAGCAGCTTTAGCGGGATTGGAACAGATACGCAGTATTTT

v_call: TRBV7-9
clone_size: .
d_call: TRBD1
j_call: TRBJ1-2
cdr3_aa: CASSFGGTGYGYTF
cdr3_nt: TGTGCCAGCAGCTTCGGTGGGACAGGGTATGGCTACACCTTC

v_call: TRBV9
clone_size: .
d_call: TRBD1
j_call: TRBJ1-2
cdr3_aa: CASSVGQGRGYGYTF
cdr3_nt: TGTGCCAGCAGCGTCGGACAGGGTCGGGGCTATGGCTACACCTTC

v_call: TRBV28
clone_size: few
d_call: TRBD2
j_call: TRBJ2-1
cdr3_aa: CASSLGLAINEQFF
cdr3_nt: TGTGCCAGCAGTTTGGGACTAGCGATCAATGAGCAGTTCTTC

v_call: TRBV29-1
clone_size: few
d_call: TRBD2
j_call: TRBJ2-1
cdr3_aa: CSVEGVTSGRANEQFF
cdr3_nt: TGCAGCGTTGAAGGGGTGACTAGCGGGAGGGCCAATGAGCAGTTCTTC

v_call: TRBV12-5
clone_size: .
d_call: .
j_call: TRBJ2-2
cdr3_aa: CASGNSYTGELFF
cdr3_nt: TGTGCTAGTGGGAATTCATACACCGGGGAGCTGTTTTTT

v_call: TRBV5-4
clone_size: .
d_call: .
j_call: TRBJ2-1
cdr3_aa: CASSFLRGTVGYNEQFF
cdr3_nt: TGTGCCAGCAGCTTTTTGCGCGGGACAGTTGGCTACAATGAGCAGTTCTTC

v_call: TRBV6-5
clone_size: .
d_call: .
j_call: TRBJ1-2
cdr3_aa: CASRTSGEWYGYTF
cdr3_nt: TGTGCCAGCAGAACCTCAGGGGAGTGGTATGGCTACACCTTC

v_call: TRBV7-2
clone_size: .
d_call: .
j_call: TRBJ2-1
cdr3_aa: CASSLDWPAYNEQFF
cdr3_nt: TGTGCCAGCAGCTTAGACTGGCCAGCCTACAATGAGCAGTTCTTC

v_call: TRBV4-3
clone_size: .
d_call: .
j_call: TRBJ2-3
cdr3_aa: CASSQASTIPTDTQYF
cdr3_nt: TGCGCCAGCAGCCAAGCTTCTACGATCCCCACGGATACGCAGTATTTT

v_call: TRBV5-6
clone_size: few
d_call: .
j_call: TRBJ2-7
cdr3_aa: CASSLPSTLSYEQYF
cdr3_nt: TGTGCCAGCAGCTTACCAAGTACCCTCTCCTACGAGCAGTACTTC

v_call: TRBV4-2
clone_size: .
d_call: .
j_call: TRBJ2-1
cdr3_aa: CASSRSTASSYNEQFF
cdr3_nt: TGTGCCAGCAGCCGCAGTACTGCAAGCTCCTACAATGAGCAGTTCTTC

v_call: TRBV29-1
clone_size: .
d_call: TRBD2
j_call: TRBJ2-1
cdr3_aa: CSVTVGSGSSYNEQFF
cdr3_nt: TGCAGCGTTACTGTTGGGAGCGGGAGCTCCTACAATGAGCAGTTCTTC

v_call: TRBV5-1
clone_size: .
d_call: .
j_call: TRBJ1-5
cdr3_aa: CASSLGGPNQPQHF
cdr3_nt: TGCGCCAGCAGCTTGGGGGGGCCCAATCAGCCCCAGCATTTT

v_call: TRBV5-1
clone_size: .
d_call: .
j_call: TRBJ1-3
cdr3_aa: CASSLGQGWNTIYF
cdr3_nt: TGCGCCAGCAGCTTAGGGCAGGGGTGGAACACCATATATTTT